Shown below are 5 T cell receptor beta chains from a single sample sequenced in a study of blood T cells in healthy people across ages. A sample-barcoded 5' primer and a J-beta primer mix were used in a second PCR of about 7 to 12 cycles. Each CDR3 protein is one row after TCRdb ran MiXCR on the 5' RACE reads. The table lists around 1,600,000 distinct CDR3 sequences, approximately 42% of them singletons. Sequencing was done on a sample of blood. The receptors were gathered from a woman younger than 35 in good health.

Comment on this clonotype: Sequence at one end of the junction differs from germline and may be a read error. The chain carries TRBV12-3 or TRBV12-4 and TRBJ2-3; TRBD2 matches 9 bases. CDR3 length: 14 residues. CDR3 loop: CVSSSRGGVDTQYF. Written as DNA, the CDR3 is TGTGTCAGCAGTTCGCGGGGGGGAGTAGATACGCAGTATTTT.

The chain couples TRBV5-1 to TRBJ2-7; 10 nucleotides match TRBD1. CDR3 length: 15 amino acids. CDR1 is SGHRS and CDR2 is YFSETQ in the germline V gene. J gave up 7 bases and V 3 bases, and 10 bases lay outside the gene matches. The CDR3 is CASSWGTGVGNEQYF. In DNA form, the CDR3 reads TGCGCCAGCAGCTGGGGGACAGGGGTTGGGAATGAGCAGTACTTC.

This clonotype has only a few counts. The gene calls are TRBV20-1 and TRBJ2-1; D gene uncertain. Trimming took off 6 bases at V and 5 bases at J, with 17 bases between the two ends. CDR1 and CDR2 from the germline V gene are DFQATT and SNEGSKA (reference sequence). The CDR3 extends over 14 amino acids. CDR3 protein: CSALTPAVNNEQFF. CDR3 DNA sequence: TGCAGTGCCCTTACCCCTGCGGTGAACAATGAGCAGTTCTTC.

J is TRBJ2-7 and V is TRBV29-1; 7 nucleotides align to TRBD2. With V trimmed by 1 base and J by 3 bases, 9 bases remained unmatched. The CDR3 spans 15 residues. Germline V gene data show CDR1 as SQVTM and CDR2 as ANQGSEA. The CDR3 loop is CSVEGGRESSYEQYF. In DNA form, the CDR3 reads TGCAGCGTTGAAGGAGGGCGGGAGTCAAGCTACGAGCAGTACTTC.

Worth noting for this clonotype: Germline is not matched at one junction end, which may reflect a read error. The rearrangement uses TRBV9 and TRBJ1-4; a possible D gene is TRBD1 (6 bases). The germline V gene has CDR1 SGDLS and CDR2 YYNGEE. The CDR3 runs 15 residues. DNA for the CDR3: TGTGCCAGCAGCAAAAGAGGGGGGGCAGATGAAGAACTGTTTTTT. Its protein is CASSKRGGADEELFF.